These T cell receptor beta chains were read from a single sample in a study of radiation and T cells in renal cell carcinoma. Using immunoSEQ multiplex PCR, the repertoire was profiled, and TCRdb retains in-frame clones only, with some absent. This sample has about 18,000 clones; roughly three fifths occur once, and the top ten carry roughly 30%. Sequencing used tumor tissue, obtained from a patient whose treatment was nephrectomy without radiotherapy. The receptor set was obtained from a man aged 45-65 years with renal cell carcinoma. CDR3s include the opening cysteine and the closing phenylalanine or tryptophan. D genes are given only for firm matches. Clone size is stated in some rows and not others, as once, few, many or a class when expanded.

clone_size	v_call	d_call	j_call	cdr3_nt	cdr3_aa
once	TRBV9	.	TRBJ2-3	TGTGCCAGCAGCGTACAGTTGGGTAGTAGAGTCCCGGATACGCAGTATTTT	CASSVQLGSRVPDTQYF
.	TRBV2	TRBD1	TRBJ1-3	TGTGCCAGCAGAGGAAGGGGACAGACATCTGGAAACACCATATATTTT	CASRGRGQTSGNTIYF
.	TRBV7-9	.	TRBJ1-2	TGTGCCAGCAGGTCACAGGTTAACTATGGCTACACCTTC	CASRSQVNYGYTF
.	TRBV7-2	TRBD2	TRBJ2-5	TGTGCCAGCAGGCGAGGGGCTAGCGGGGGAGGTGAAGAGACCCAGTACTTC	CASRRGASGGGEETQYF
.	TRBV4-1	TRBD1	TRBJ1-4	TGCGCCAGCAGCCAAGAGGCGACAGGGGTATACGAAAAACTGTTTTTT	CASSQEATGVYEKLFF
.	TRBV6-6	.	TRBJ1-4	TGTGCCAGCAGTTACTCAGGGGGGGATGAAAAACTGTTTTTT	CASSYSGGDEKLFF
.	TRBV2	TRBD1	TRBJ2-7	TGTGCCGTGCAGGGGGTAGACCCCTACGAGCAGTACTTC	CAVQGVDPYEQYF
.	TRBV6-1	TRBD1	TRBJ2-2	TGTGCCAGCATCCCCCTCCGGGACAGTGCCGGGGAGCTGTTTTTT	CASIPLRDSAGELFF
.	TRBV5-5	.	TRBJ2-2	TGTGCCAGCAGCGCTGGGTCCTTCGGGGAGCTGTTTTTT	CASSAGSFGELFF
once	TRBV6-6	TRBD1	TRBJ1-1	TGTGCCAGCAGTTACCCAACGACAGGGGGAGGCACTGAAGCTTTCTTT	CASSYPTTGGGTEAFF
.	TRBV29-1	TRBD2	TRBJ2-7	TGCAGCGTTCGTATGCCCGGTGGGACTAGCCGTGTACTGTGCGACATCTACGAGCAGTACTTC	CSVRMPGGTSRVLCDIYEQYF
once	TRBV9	.	TRBJ1-4	TGTGCCCCTTTCGGGCAGGTAAGTAATGAAAAACTGTTTTTT	CAPFGQVSNEKLFF
.	TRBV9	.	TRBJ1-4	TGTGCCAGCTCCCCGGGAGACCTAGCAACTAATGAAAAACTGTTTTTT	CASSPGDLATNEKLFF
.	TRBV29-1	.	TRBJ2-5	TGCAGCGCTGGGTTTGGGGGGCCCCAAGAGACCCAGTACTTC	CSAGFGGPQETQYF
.	TRBV5-1	.	TRBJ2-7	TGCGCCAGCAGCTTGGCATCCACGTACGAGCAGTACTTC	CASSLASTYEQYF
once	TRBV21-1	.	TRBJ2-5	TGTGCCAGCAGAGGAACTGGGGGATGCATTTCCAGGCGAGAGACCCAGTACTTC	CASRGTGGCISRRETQYF
.	TRBV6-1	TRBD1	TRBJ1-2	TGTGCCAGCAGTGAAGGACAGGGGGCCTTCTATGGCTACACCTTC	CASSEGQGAFYGYTF
few	TRBV7-9	.	TRBJ1-6	TGTGCCAGCAGCTTAGAAGGGGGTTCACCCCTCCACTTT	CASSLEGGSPLHF
.	TRBV7-3	.	TRBJ2-2	TGTGCCAGCAGCTCCCGAACGGGGGGCGCCGGGGAGCTGTTTTTT	CASSSRTGGAGELFF
.	TRBV19	TRBD1	TRBJ1-2	TGTGCCAGTACCAGGACAGGTTTGCTCCGGGCTCCTGGCTACACCTTC	CASTRTGLLRAPGYTF